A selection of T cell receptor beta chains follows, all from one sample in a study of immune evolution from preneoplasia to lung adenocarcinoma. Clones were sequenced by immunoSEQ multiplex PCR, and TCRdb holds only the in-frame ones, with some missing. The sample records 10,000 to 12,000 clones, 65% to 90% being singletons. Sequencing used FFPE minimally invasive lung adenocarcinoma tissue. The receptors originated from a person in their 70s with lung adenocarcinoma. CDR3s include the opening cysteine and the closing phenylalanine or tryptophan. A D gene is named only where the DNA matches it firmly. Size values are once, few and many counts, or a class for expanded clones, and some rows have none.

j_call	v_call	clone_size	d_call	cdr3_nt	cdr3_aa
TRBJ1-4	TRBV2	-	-	TGTGCCAGCAGTGCGAATGAAAAACTGTTTTTT	CASSANEKLFF
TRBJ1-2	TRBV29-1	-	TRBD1	TGCAGCGCTTCCCTAGCCGGGACAGACTATGGCTACACCTTC	CSASLAGTDYGYTF
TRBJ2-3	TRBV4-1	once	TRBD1	TGCGCCAGCAGCCGGCAACAGGGGGCCTCTATCACAGATACGCAGTATTTT	CASSRQQGASITDTQYF
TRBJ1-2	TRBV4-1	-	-	TGCGCCAGCAGCCAAGGATCCCTAGGCAGCCTAAACTATGGCTACACCTTC	CASSQGSLGSLNYGYTF
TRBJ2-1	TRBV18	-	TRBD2	TGTGCCAGCTCACCAGGGCCTAGCGGCCACAATGAGCAGTTCTTC	CASSPGPSGHNEQFF
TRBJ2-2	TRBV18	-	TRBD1	TGTGCCAGCTCACCCCACAGGGGCGCGGCCGGGGAGCTGTTTTTT	CASSPHRGAAGELFF
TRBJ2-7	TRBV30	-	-	TGTGCCTGGGGAGTTGCCTACGAGCAGTACTTC	CAWGVAYEQYF
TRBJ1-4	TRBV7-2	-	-	TGTGCCAGCAGCCCCTTCCCGAGCGCTAATGAAAAACTGTTTTTT	CASSPFPSANEKLFF
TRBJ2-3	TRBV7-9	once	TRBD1	TGTGCCAGCAGCCCCCGGGACAGGACCTCCACAGATACGCAGTATTTT	CASSPRDRTSTDTQYF
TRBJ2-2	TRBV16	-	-	TGTGCCAGCAGCCAATCAGGCGGATACGGGGAGCTGTTTTTT	CASSQSGGYGELFF
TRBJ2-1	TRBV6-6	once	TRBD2	TGTGCCAGCAGTCCCATTCCGGGGGGGTTCGGGGATGAGCAGTTCTTC	CASSPIPGGFGDEQFF
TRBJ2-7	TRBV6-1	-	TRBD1	TGTGCCAGCAGTGAACTACAGGGGGCAAGGTACGAGCAGTACTTC	CASSELQGARYEQYF
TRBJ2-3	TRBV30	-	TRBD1	TGTGCCTGGAGTGCAACCACGCGGGGAATCGGACAGGGTTTCGCAGATACGCAGTATTTT	CAWSATTRGIGQGFADTQYF
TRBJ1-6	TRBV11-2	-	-	TGTGCCAGCACGGAGGGAGCCTGGGGTTCACCCCTCCACTTT	CASTEGAWGSPLHF
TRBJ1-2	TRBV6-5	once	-	TGTGCCAGCAGTTACTCGCCCAGGGCCACCTCCTATGGCTACACCTTC	CASSYSPRATSYGYTF
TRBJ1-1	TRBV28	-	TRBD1	TGTGCCAGCGGGCAGGGGGCAATGAACACTGAAGCTTTCTTT	CASGQGAMNTEAFF
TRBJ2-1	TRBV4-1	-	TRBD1	TGCGCCAGCAGTCCCGGGACAGTGGACAATGAGCAGTTCTTC	CASSPGTVDNEQFF
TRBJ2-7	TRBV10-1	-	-	TGCGCCAGCAGTACCGACTATCCCTACGAGCAGTACTTC	CASSTDYPYEQYF
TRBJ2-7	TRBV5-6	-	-	TGTGCCAGCAGCGTCGCTGGGGGGTACGAGCAGTACTTC	CASSVAGGYEQYF
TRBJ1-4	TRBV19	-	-	TGTGCCACCCAAGCCCCGGAAAAACTGTTTTTT	CATQAPEKLFF
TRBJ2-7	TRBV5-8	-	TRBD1	TGTGCCAGCAGCTCCACCGGGACAGGATACTACGAGCAGTACTTC	CASSSTGTGYYEQYF
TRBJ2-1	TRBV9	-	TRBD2	TGTGCCAGCAGCGCCGGACTAGCGGGGGTGGACAATGAGCAGTTCTTC	CASSAGLAGVDNEQFF
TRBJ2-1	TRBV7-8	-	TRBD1	TGTGCCAGCAGCGTACAGGGGTTGTATGAGCAGTTCTTC	CASSVQGLYEQFF
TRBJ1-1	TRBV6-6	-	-	TGTGCCAGCAGTTCAGAGGGCGTTGATACTGAAGCTTTCTTT	CASSSEGVDTEAFF
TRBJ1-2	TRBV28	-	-	TGTGCCAGCAGTCAGGCGGGGTTTGACTATGGCTACACCTTC	CASSQAGFDYGYTF
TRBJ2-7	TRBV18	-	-	TGTGCCAGCTCACCAAGAAGGACAGCCTACGAGCAGTACTTC	CASSPRRTAYEQYF
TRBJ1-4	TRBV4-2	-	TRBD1	TGTGCCAGCAGCCAAGGGACAGGGAATGAAAAACTGTTTTTT	CASSQGTGNEKLFF
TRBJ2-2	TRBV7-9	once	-	TGTGCCAGCAGCTCAGGGAACACCGGGGAGCTGTTTTTT	CASSSGNTGELFF
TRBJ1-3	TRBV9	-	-	TGTGCCAGCAGCGACTATGATGGAAACACCATATATTTT	CASSDYDGNTIYF